This T cell receptor (beta chain) emerged from a study of sequential checkpoint blockade in melanoma. Treatment of the sample: randomized to nivolumab then ipilimumab (arm A) or the reverse (arm B). The CDR3 contains 14 residues. With 4 bases clipped from V and 4 bases from J, the junction kept 2 bases outside the gene matches. Germline V gene sequence: CDR1 SGHDT, CDR2 YYEEEE. Some clones are missing from TCRdb's copy, which holds only in-frame ones; the method was immunoSEQ multiplex PCR. The sample shows roughly 20,000 clones, around 76% of them seen only once. The rearrangement links TRBV5-6 to TRBJ2-1; 10 bases are a match to TRBD2. The sample in question was CD8+ T cells sorted from blood (inferred from file names), obtained from a patient given nivolumab and ipilimumab in sequence. The TCR comes from a human donor with melanoma. The CDR3 sequence is CASSRTSGYNEQFF. Written as DNA, the CDR3 is TGTGCCAGCAGCCGGACTAGCGGATACAATGAGCAGTTCTTC.